This T cell receptor beta chain derives from a study of T-cell reconstitution after alpha-beta-depleted transplantation in children (dated by TCRdb to about 2016). At the level of the whole study: Using TCR repertoire profiling, the study followed T-cell immune reconstitution in a quantitative way in children after TCRalphabeta/CD19-depleted allogeneic hematopoietic cell transplantation.

The protocol used for the library was PCR. TCRdb names Illumina HiSeq 2500 as the instrument used. TCR library preparation used molecular barcoding, with unique molecular identifiers applied to normalize quantification of the TCRbeta repertoire. The raw public reads went through TCRdb reprocessing: fastp at Q25, MiXCR clone calling, in-frame beta chains kept. Each CDR3 protein appears once, grouped with its most common genes and DNA. The sample table holds roughly 500,000 distinct CDR3 sequences, of which about 11% were seen once. 2% to 2.5% of the sample is held by the ten biggest clonotypes. CDR1 and CDR2, per the germline V gene (reference sequence), are LNHDA and SQIVND. The germline ends are 17 bases apart after V is trimmed by 3 bases and J by 2 bases. Inclusive of the bounding cysteine and phenylalanine, the CDR3 is 16 residues long. Just CDR3 DNA is preserved here, 48 bases in frame from base 1.

The sample's treatment or condition, from its label and the paper: allogeneic hematopoietic cell transplantation with graft depleted of TCRalphabeta T cells and CD19 B cells. Transplant recipients were children who received TCRalphabeta/CD19-depleted allogeneic hematopoietic cell grafts. Overall results and qualifications from the work: The high TCRbeta diversity at day 60 in some patients was ascribed to recipient T cells and intrathymic progenitors that had survived conditioning. The apparently early recovery of alphabetaT-cell counts about two months after transplant reportedly depended on only several hundred rapidly expanded clones that came from non-depleted graft cells. Over the following months the frequencies of hyperexpanded clones went down, and after one year T-cell counts and TCRbeta diversity were mostly credited to newly produced T cells.

Worth noting for this clonotype: No cognate antigen has been identified for it. No base qualities exist here, and no much larger clone lies one base off it.

The TCR originated in a child aged 2-15 years with inherited bone marrow failure, due to receive a stem cell transplant. The sequenced sample was PBMCs, obtained before TCRalphabeta/CD19-depleted stem cell transplant. This chain is built from TRBV19 and TRBJ2-7; a confident D gene designation cannot be given. The CDR3 sequence is CASSMEFGGGTYEQYF. The DNA sequence is given as TGTGCCAGTAGTATGGAGTTTGGCGGTGGAACCTACGAGCAGTACTTC. With all but the CDR3 taken from the reference TRBV19 and TRBJ2-7 genes, the full variable domain is: DGGITQSPKYLFRKEGQNVTLSCEQNLNHDAMYWYRQDPGQGLRLIYYSQIVNDFQKGDIAEGYSVSREKKESFPLTVTSAQKNPTAFYLCASSMEFGGGTYEQYFGPGTRLTVT.